A selection of T cell receptor beta chains follows, all from one sample in a study of cytomegalovirus exposure and HLA in healthy donors. TCRdb keeps only in-frame clones here, not all; method: immunoSEQ multiplex PCR. The table lists under 200,000 clones, 85% to 90% of them singletons. Sequencing was performed on PBMCs. The receptors stem from a man between 18 and 35 years old in good health and CMV-seropositive. Both conserved end residues are part of each CDR3. Fields, in order: J gene, clone size, D gene, V gene, CDR3 length, CDR3 protein, CDR3 DNA. D genes are given only for firm matches. Clone size is stated in some rows and not others, as once, few, many or a class when expanded.

TRBJ1-1	.	.	TRBV2	12	CASSAVNTEAFF	TGTGCCAGCAGTGCGGTGAACACTGAAGCTTTCTTT
TRBJ1-2	.	TRBD1	TRBV5-5	15	CASSLYGTGDYGYTF	TGTGCCAGCAGTTTATACGGGACAGGGGATTATGGCTACACCTTC
TRBJ1-2	.	TRBD1	TRBV29-1	13	CSIQITGGGGYTF	TGCAGCATACAAATAACAGGGGGCGGTGGCTACACCTTC
TRBJ1-1	.	.	TRBV11-2	14	CASSPRQLNTEAFF	TGTGCCAGCAGCCCGCGACAGTTGAACACTGAAGCTTTCTTT
TRBJ2-5	.	TRBD1	TRBV6-1	15	CASSRAGGEEETQYF	TGTGCCAGCAGTCGGGCAGGGGGCGAAGAGGAGACCCAGTACTTC
TRBJ2-5	.	TRBD1	TRBV4-1	15	CASSHIGQGEETQYF	TGCGCCAGCAGCCATATAGGACAGGGTGAGGAGACCCAGTACTTC
TRBJ1-4	.	.	TRBV27	13	CAKIRDCNEKLFF	TGTGCCAAGATCCGGGACTGTAATGAAAAACTGTTTTTT
TRBJ1-5	.	TRBD1	TRBV19	15	CASSIQGQGGQPQHF	TGTGCCAGTAGTATCCAGGGGCAGGGGGGTCAGCCCCAGCATTTT
TRBJ1-1	.	.	TRBV29-1	15	CSVSPGRTSVTEAFF	TGCAGCGTAAGCCCCGGGAGAACCTCGGTGACTGAAGCTTTCTTT
TRBJ2-7	.	TRBD1	TRBV6-1	14	CASSEVVRTGEQYF	TGTGCCAGCAGTGAAGTTGTGAGGACAGGCGAGCAGTACTTC
TRBJ2-7	.	.	TRBV28	12	CASSLSGYEQYF	TGTGCCAGCAGTTTATCCGGCTACGAGCAGTACTTC
TRBJ1-2	once	.	TRBV27	15	CASSLTGRAGYGYTF	TGTGCCAGCAGTTTAACAGGGCGGGCCGGCTATGGCTACACCTTC
TRBJ2-2	.	.	TRBV9	18	CASSVGMRANSNTGELFF	TGTGCCAGCAGCGTAGGAATGAGAGCGAACTCGAACACCGGGGAGCTGTTTTTT
TRBJ2-1	once	TRBD2	TRBV15	17	CATSRIPGLAAHNEQFF	TGTGCCACCAGCAGAATTCCGGGACTAGCGGCACACAATGAGCAGTTCTTC
TRBJ2-7	.	TRBD2	TRBV28	20	CASSTPGTSVTKRPKYEQYF	TGTGCCAGCAGTACCCCCGGGACTAGCGTCACGAAGAGACCCAAGTACGAGCAGTACTTC
TRBJ1-1	.	TRBD1	TRBV18	14	CASSPQGANTEAFF	TGTGCCAGCTCACCACAGGGGGCGAACACTGAAGCTTTCTTT
TRBJ2-7	.	TRBD1	TRBV28	16	CASSFRQGRRPYEQYF	TGTGCCAGCAGTTTCCGACAGGGACGAAGACCCTACGAGCAGTACTTC
TRBJ2-3	.	TRBD2	TRBV28	15	CASSLPGLAGSTQYF	TGTGCCAGCAGTTTACCCGGACTAGCGGGGAGTACGCAGTATTTT
TRBJ1-2	.	.	TRBV29-1	13	CSVESAENYGYTF	TGCAGCGTTGAGTCCGCAGAAAACTATGGCTACACCTTC
TRBJ2-1	.	TRBD2	TRBV6-4	16	CASSDSIAGAKNEQFF	TGTGCCAGCAGTGACTCAATAGCGGGAGCTAAAAATGAGCAGTTCTTC
TRBJ1-2	.	.	TRBV6-1	15	CASSEKRGVNYGYTF	TGTGCCAGCAGTGAAAAACGCGGGGTTAACTATGGCTACACCTTC
TRBJ1-2	.	TRBD1	TRBV7-2	14	CASSLTGGDYGYTF	TGTGCCAGCAGCCTCACAGGGGGCGACTATGGCTACACCTTC
TRBJ2-7	few	.	TRBV1	16	CTSSQRASGSSYEQYF	TGCACCAGCAGCCAACGGGCTAGCGGAAGCTCCTACGAGCAGTACTTC
TRBJ2-2	.	TRBD2	TRBV6-1	15	CASRPGLASTGELFF	TGTGCCAGCAGACCGGGACTAGCGTCGACCGGGGAGCTGTTTTTT
TRBJ2-3	once	TRBD2	TRBV30	15	CAWRRTSGGTDTQYF	TGTGCCTGGCGCCGGACTAGCGGGGGGACAGATACGCAGTATTTT
TRBJ2-3	.	.	TRBV18	14	CASSQQGVIDTQYF	TGTGCCAGCTCTCAACAGGGAGTAATAGATACGCAGTATTTT
TRBJ2-7	.	.	TRBV5-6	13	CASSAGTPYEQYF	TGTGCCAGCAGCGCGGGGACCCCCTACGAGCAGTACTTC
TRBJ2-2	.	TRBD2	TRBV11-3	16	CASSSEWTSNTGELFF	TGTGCCAGCAGCTCTGAGTGGACTAGCAACACCGGGGAGCTGTTTTTT
TRBJ1-5	once	TRBD1	TRBV6-1	19	CASSEFGDRATGVSQPQHF	TGTGCCAGCAGTGAATTTGGGGACAGGGCAACTGGGGTTAGTCAGCCCCAGCATTTT
TRBJ1-4	.	TRBD1	TRBV5-4	15	CASSQRTGGGEKLFF	TGTGCCAGCAGCCAACGAACAGGGGGCGGTGAAAAACTGTTTTTT
TRBJ1-1	.	.	TRBV2	14	CASSVTGLDTEAFF	TGTGCCAGCAGTGTGACAGGTTTGGACACTGAAGCTTTCTTT
TRBJ2-7	.	.	TRBV25-1	12	CASSGGRYEQYF	TGTGCCAGCAGTGGGGGCAGGTACGAGCAGTACTTC
TRBJ2-7	.	.	TRBV6-5	14	CASTPLGETYEQYF	TGTGCCAGCACCCCCTTGGGAGAAACCTACGAGCAGTACTTC
TRBJ2-3	.	.	TRBV7-2	13	CASSYGTEGTQYF	TGTGCCAGCAGCTACGGGACTGAGGGGACGCAGTATTTT
TRBJ2-1	.	TRBD2	TRBV14	16	CASSWTSGRAYNEQFF	TGTGCCAGCAGCTGGACTAGCGGGAGGGCCTACAATGAGCAGTTCTTC
TRBJ2-7	.	.	TRBV5-4	16	CASSLQVVRGTYEQYF	TGTGCCAGCAGCCTCCAGGTCGTGCGGGGAACCTACGAGCAGTACTTC
TRBJ2-7	.	TRBD2	TRBV2	11	CASSEGTSGNF	TGTGCCAGCAGTGAGGGGACTAGCGGGAACTTC
TRBJ2-4	.	TRBD1	TRBV28	15	CASSFDRGKGNIQYF	TGTGCCAGCAGTTTCGACAGGGGGAAAGGAAACATTCAGTACTTC
TRBJ2-2	.	TRBD1	TRBV5-1	18	CASSGGQGVISNTGELFF	TGCGCCAGCAGTGGAGGACAGGGGGTGATTTCGAACACCGGGGAGCTGTTTTTT
TRBJ1-1	.	TRBD1	TRBV6-4	13	CASSRQGNTEAFF	TGTGCCAGCAGTCGACAGGGAAACACTGAAGCTTTCTTT
TRBJ2-1	.	.	TRBV5-1	15	CASSWTPGSYNEQFF	TGCGCCAGCAGCTGGACACCGGGCTCCTACAATGAGCAGTTCTTC
TRBJ2-3	few	TRBD2	TRBV6-5	15	CASRKGLAVTDTQYF	TGTGCCAGCAGAAAAGGGCTAGCGGTCACAGATACGCAGTATTTT
TRBJ2-7	.	TRBD2	TRBV5-6	15	CASSLGLAATYEQYF	TGTGCCAGCAGCTTGGGCCTAGCGGCAACCTACGAGCAGTACTTC
TRBJ2-1	.	TRBD2	TRBV11-1	15	CASSPLAGAYNEQFF	TGTGCCAGCAGCCCACTAGCGGGAGCCTACAATGAGCAGTTCTTC
TRBJ2-7	once	TRBD2	TRBV19	18	CASSPPRRLAGGTYEQYF	TGTGCCAGTAGTCCCCCCCGCCGACTAGCGGGAGGGACATACGAGCAGTACTTC
TRBJ2-3	.	TRBD2	TRBV7-9	13	CASSAMGGDTQYF	TGTGCCAGCAGCGCAATGGGAGGGGATACGCAGTATTTT
TRBJ2-6	.	TRBD2	TRBV28	16	CASSLWGGTGANVLTF	TGTGCCAGCAGTTTATGGGGAGGGACCGGGGCCAACGTCCTGACTTTC